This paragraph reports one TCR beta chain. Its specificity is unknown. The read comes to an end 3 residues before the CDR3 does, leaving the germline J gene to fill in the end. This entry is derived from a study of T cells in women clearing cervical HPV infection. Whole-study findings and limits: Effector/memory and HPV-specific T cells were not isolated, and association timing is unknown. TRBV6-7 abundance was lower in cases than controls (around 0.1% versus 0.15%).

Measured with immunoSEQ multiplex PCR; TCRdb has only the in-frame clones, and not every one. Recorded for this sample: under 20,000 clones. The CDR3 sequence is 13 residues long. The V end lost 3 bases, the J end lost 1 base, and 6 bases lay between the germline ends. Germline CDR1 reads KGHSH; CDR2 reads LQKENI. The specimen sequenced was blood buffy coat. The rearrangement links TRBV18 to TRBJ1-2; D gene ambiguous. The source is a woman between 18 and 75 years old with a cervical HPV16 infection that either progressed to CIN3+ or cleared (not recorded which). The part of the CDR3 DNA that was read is TGTGCCAGCTCACCGACAAGTAACTATGGC. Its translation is CASSPTSNYG. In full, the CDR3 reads CASSPTSNYGYTF.